The clone carrying this T cell receptor beta chain is medium-sized by share. Its antigen is not identified. The data derive from a study of type 1 regulatory T cells. Turning to the study itself: An in vitro protocol generated T-allo10, a Tr1-enriched, alloantigen-specific CD4 T cell product.

The CDR3 extends over 16 amino acids. V lost 4 bases to trimming and J lost 2 bases; unmatched junction nucleotides: 8. The germline gives CDR1 SEHNR, CDR2 FQNEAQ (reference sequence). MiXCR was run by TCRdb on the reads, yielding one entry per CDR3 protein. The sample consists of about 23,000 distinct CDR3 sequences, approximately 51% of them appearing once. Specimen: cultured T cells, either the whole culture or a sorted T cell fraction (not recorded which). This TCR was recovered from a human donor in good health. V is TRBV7-9 and J is TRBJ2-3; TRBD2 agrees at 8 bases. As DNA, the CDR3 is TGTGCCAGCAGCTCAAGGACTAGCCTGAACACAGATACGCAGTATTTT. Amino acids: CASSSRTSLNTDTQYF.